Listed here are 13 T cell receptor beta chains from one sample, sequenced in a study of OX40 agonist ivuxolimab in advanced cancers. Sequencing was performed with immunoSEQ multiplex PCR; in TCRdb, only in-frame clones are kept and a portion is missing. Of 50,000 to 60,000 clones listed, approximately 90% are singletons. The sample consisted of CD4+ or CD8+ T cells sorted from blood, taken in a trial of the OX40 agonist ivuxolimab. The receptors come from an adult with an advanced solid tumor such as melanoma, head and neck, liver or kidney cancer.

The chain couples TRBV11-1 to TRBJ1-6; no definite D call. The CDR3 is 17 amino acids. Germline V gene data show CDR1 as SGHAT and CDR2 as FQDESV (reference sequence). The V end lost 1 base, the J end lost 4 bases, and 14 bases lay between the germline ends. The CDR3 coding sequence is TGTGCCAGCAGCTTAGATGAACGGACCTCTTATAATTCACCCCTCCACTTT. Its protein product is CASSLDERTSYNSPLHF.

The V and J genes are TRBV21-1 and TRBJ2-7; TRBD1, the table's D call, lacks a check against the DNA. TRBV21-1 corresponds to a pseudogene. The CDR3 runs 15 residues. Written as DNA, the CDR3 is TGTGCCAGCAGCAAAGTGGCACAGGACCGGAACGAGCAGTACTTC. This encodes CASSKVAQDRNEQYF.

The rearrangement links TRBV19 to TRBJ1-5, with a weak D call TRBD1 (5 bases). The CDR3 runs 16 residues. The germline CDR1 and CDR2 sequences are LNHDA and SQIVND (reference sequence). V lost 1 base and J 2 bases, leaving 12 bases between the germline ends. The CDR3 here is CASSIAQGRGNQPQHF. The CDR3 DNA sequence: TGTGCCAGTAGTATAGCCCAGGGAAGGGGCAATCAGCCCCAGCATTTT.

This clone appeared a single time. The CDR3 region has the DNA TGCGCCAGCAGCCATGGACAGGGTACTGAAGCTTTCTTT. Its protein is CASSHGQGTEAFF. This chain links TRBV4-1 with TRBJ1-1; 8 bases fit TRBD1. CDR1 is MGHRA and CDR2 is YSYEKL in the germline V gene. Losses at the gene ends were 3 bases for V and 5 bases for J; bases not matched to a gene: 2. The CDR3 runs to 13 residues.

This chain uses TRBV27 with TRBJ2-4; D might be TRBD2 (7 bases). V lost 4 bases and J 6 bases, leaving 19 bases between the germline ends. The CDR3 extends over 16 amino acids. CDR1 is MNHEY, CDR2 SMNVEV, per germline (reference sequence). The CDR3: CASSSREGGLVNIQYF. The CDR3 nucleotides are TGTGCCAGCAGTTCACGAGAGGGGGGGTTGGTAAACATTCAGTACTTC.

V gene TRBV4-1 combines with J gene TRBJ1-2, with 7 bases aligning to TRBD1. Germline V CDR1 and CDR2: MGHRA, YSYEKL. V shed 3 bases and J 6 bases; nucleotides not matched to a gene: 10. CDR3 length: 15 amino acids. The CDR3 spells CASSHTTGLVDGYTF. CDR3 bases: TGCGCCAGCAGCCATACGACAGGGCTTGTCGATGGCTACACCTTC.

The V call is TRBV30, the J call TRBJ2-2; 7 nucleotides line up with TRBD1. Germline values: CDR1 GTSNPN, CDR2 SVGIG (reference sequence). The CDR3 is made up of 13 amino acids. The CDR3 loop is CACDRVNTGELFF. The CDR3 nucleotides are TGTGCTTGTGACAGGGTGAACACCGGGGAGCTGTTTTTT.

This chain links TRBV5-1 with TRBJ2-7; D gene unclear. V lost 3 bases and J lost 2, with 15 bases in between. The CDR3 is 15 amino acids. Per germline, CDR1 SGHRS and CDR2 YFSETQ. The CDR3 reads CASSYDVGPTYEQYF. CDR3 nucleotide sequence: TGCGCCAGCAGCTACGACGTGGGTCCTACCTACGAGCAGTACTTC.

The chain combines TRBV7-9 with TRBJ2-6; D unresolved. CDR1 SEHNR and CDR2 FQNEAQ come from the germline V gene (reference sequence). CDR3 length equals 14 residues. V was shortened by 5 bases and J by 0 bases, with 5 bases between the two germline ends. The CDR3 loop is CASSRISGANVLTF. CDR3 DNA: TGTGCCAGCAGCCGGATCTCTGGGGCCAACGTCCTGACTTTC. Drawing the rest from reference TRBV7-9 and TRBJ2-6, the complete variable domain is DTGVSQNPRHKITKRGQNVTFRCDPISEHNRLYWYRQTLGQGPEFLTYFQNEAQLEKSRLLSDRFSAERPKGSFSTLEIQRTEQGDSAMYLCASSRISGANVLTFGAGSRLTVL.

The rearrangement joins TRBV29-1 to TRBJ2-7; D might be TRBD2 (6 bases). V was clipped by 5 bases and J by 2 bases, with 10 bases between them. The CDR3 consists of 12 residues. Germline V CDR1 and CDR2: SQVTM, ANQGSEA. CDR3 sequence (DNA): TGCAGCGTTTCAGGAGGGGCCTACGAGCAGTACTTC. Protein sequence: CSVSGGAYEQYF.

This sequence joins TRBV7-8 and TRBJ2-5; D gene uncertain. Trimming took off 7 bases at V and 4 bases at J, with 13 bases between the two ends. The germline gives CDR1 SGHVS, CDR2 FQNEAQ. The CDR3 has 13 amino acids. Here the CDR3 DNA reads TGTGCCAGCAACCTGAATGTAAGAGAGACCCAGTACTTC. Translated: CASNLNVRETQYF.

The chain has TRBV5-5 and TRBJ1-2; maybe TRBD1 (5 bases). Germline values: CDR1 SGHKS, CDR2 YYEKEE (reference sequence). Trimming removed 4 bases from V and 2 bases from J, with 6 bases in between. The CDR3 extends over 12 amino acids. For the CDR3, the DNA is TGTGCCAGCAGCCGACAGAACTATGGCTACACCTTC. It yields the protein CASSRQNYGYTF.

V is TRBV19 and J is TRBJ2-1; TRBD1 might be the D (5 bases). CDR1 is LNHDA, CDR2 SQIVND, per germline (reference sequence). The length of the CDR3 is 13 residues. Trimming took off 6 bases at V and 3 bases at J, with 9 bases between the two ends. The CDR3 DNA reads as TGTGCCAGTAGCCAGGGCCTCTACAATGAGCAGTTCTTC. Translating gives CASSQGLYNEQFF.